These T cell receptor beta chains were read from a single sample in a study of tumor-infiltrating lymphocytes in oesophageal squamous cell carcinoma. TCRdb reanalysed the PCR reads using MiXCR and keeps one entry per CDR3 protein. The sample has approximately 13,000 distinct CDR3 sequences; roughly 60% are singletons. The sequencing input was esophageal tumor tissue. Every receptor here comes from a female donor with esophageal squamous cell carcinoma. CDR3s include the opening cysteine and the closing phenylalanine or tryptophan. The D gene is left open where the match is weak. A row's size may be missing; if present it is once, few, many or a size class.

CDR3 DNA | CDR3 protein | V gene | clone size | J gene | D gene
TGTGCCAGCAGTTTTCGAGTCGGTTGG | CASSFRVGW | TRBV28 | many | TRBJ2-7 | NA
TGTGCCAGCAGTTTAAGAGGGGACAGGGGGGCCAATGAGCAGTTCTTC | CASSLRGDRGANEQFF | TRBV27 | NA | TRBJ2-1 | TRBD1
TGTGCCAGCAGCCCTGGTGGGACCCAGTACTTC | CASSPGGTQYF | TRBV7-4 | NA | TRBJ2-5 | NA
TGTGCCAGCAGCTTCCGACAGGGGGTGTCGTCCTACGAGCAGTACTTC | CASSFRQGVSSYEQYF | TRBV11-2 | NA | TRBJ2-7 | TRBD1
TGTGCCAGCAGCTTAGAGGTCACGGCTTCAGGCTACGAGCAGTACTTC | CASSLEVTASGYEQYF | TRBV7-9 | NA | TRBJ2-7 | NA
TGTGCCAGCAGCCGTACCGGGACAAATAACTACAATGAGCAGTTCTTC | CASSRTGTNNYNEQFF | TRBV11-1 | NA | TRBJ2-1 | NA
TGTGCCAGCCGCAGGGGCGCAAACTATGGCTACACCTTC | CASRRGANYGYTF | TRBV6-2/TRBV6-3 | NA | TRBJ1-2 | NA
TGTGCCAGCAGCTTGCAGGAGGGGAGTAATGAAAAACTGTTTTTT | CASSLQEGSNEKLFF | TRBV7-2 | NA | TRBJ1-4 | NA
TGTGCCAGCTCACCATCAGTTGGGACCTCCCAAGGGGAGCTGTTTTTT | CASSPSVGTSQGELFF | TRBV18 | once | TRBJ2-2 | NA
TGTGCCAGCAAGACAGCCCTAACCTACGAGCAGTACTTC | CASKTALTYEQYF | TRBV6-8 | NA | TRBJ2-7 | NA
TGTGCCAGCGGTGGGGCCACCACCTACGAGCAGTACTTC | CASGGATTYEQYF | TRBV28 | medium-sized | TRBJ2-7 | NA
TGTGCCAGCAGCTTAGGGACAGGGGAGCAGTACTTC | CASSLGTGEQYF | TRBV7-8 | few | TRBJ2-7 | TRBD1
TGTGCCAGCAGCTTAGACCGGGACATCAAGACTGGCTACACCTTC | CASSLDRDIKTGYTF | TRBV7-9 | once | TRBJ1-2 | NA
TGTGCCAGCAGCCCGCGGACTAGCGGGAGGAATGTTGAGCAGTACTTC | CASSPRTSGRNVEQYF | TRBV7-9 | NA | TRBJ2-5 | TRBD2
TGTGCCAGCAGAGGAGTTACCTACGAGCAGTACTTC | CASRGVTYEQYF | TRBV28 | few | TRBJ2-7 | NA
TGTGCCAGCAGTTTAGACAGGGCCTACAATGAGCAGTACTTC | CASSLDRAYNEQYF | TRBV12-3/TRBV12-4 | NA | TRBJ2-4 | NA
TGTGCCAGCAGCTTAAAGACAGGGGACAATCAGCCCCAGCATTTT | CASSLKTGDNQPQHF | TRBV7-2 | once | TRBJ1-5 | TRBD1
TGTGCCAGCAGCTTAGACAGGGGGTACACCTCCGAGCAGTACTTT | CASSLDRGYTSEQYF | TRBV11-2 | NA | TRBJ1-1 | TRBD1
TGTGCCAGCAGCTTCCGGGACAGCGGGGACTATGAGCAGTTCTTC | CASSFRDSGDYEQFF | TRBV7-6 | few | TRBJ2-1 | NA
TGTGCCAGCAGCTTACAACAGGGAAGGTCCTACGAGCAGTACTTC | CASSLQQGRSYEQYF | TRBV7-8 | NA | TRBJ2-7 | NA
TGTGCCAGCACGGGGAGAATACTAGCGGGAGCTGGCGAGCAGTACTTC | CASTGRILAGAGEQYF | TRBV6-1 | NA | TRBJ2-7 | TRBD2
TGTGCCAGCAGCTTAGAACGGACCTACGAGCAGTACTTC | CASSLERTYEQYF | TRBV7-6 | NA | TRBJ2-7 | NA
TGTGCCAGCAGCCCGGGACAGGGGGGAAACTATGGCTACACCTTC | CASSPGQGGNYGYTF | TRBV7-3 | once | TRBJ1-2 | TRBD1
TGTGCCTGGAGTGGGTTTGGGGGGGCTACAGATACGCAGTATTTT | CAWSGFGGATDTQYF | TRBV30 | NA | TRBJ2-3 | NA
TGTGCCAGCAGCCCCTTCCCGACTAGCGGGAGAGGCACAGATACGCAGTATTTT | CASSPFPTSGRGTDTQYF | TRBV11-2 | NA | TRBJ2-3 | TRBD2
TGTGCCAGCAGTTTAGGTGGCCAGGATTTCAACTATGGCTACACCTTC | CASSLGGQDFNYGYTF | TRBV28 | NA | TRBJ1-2 | NA